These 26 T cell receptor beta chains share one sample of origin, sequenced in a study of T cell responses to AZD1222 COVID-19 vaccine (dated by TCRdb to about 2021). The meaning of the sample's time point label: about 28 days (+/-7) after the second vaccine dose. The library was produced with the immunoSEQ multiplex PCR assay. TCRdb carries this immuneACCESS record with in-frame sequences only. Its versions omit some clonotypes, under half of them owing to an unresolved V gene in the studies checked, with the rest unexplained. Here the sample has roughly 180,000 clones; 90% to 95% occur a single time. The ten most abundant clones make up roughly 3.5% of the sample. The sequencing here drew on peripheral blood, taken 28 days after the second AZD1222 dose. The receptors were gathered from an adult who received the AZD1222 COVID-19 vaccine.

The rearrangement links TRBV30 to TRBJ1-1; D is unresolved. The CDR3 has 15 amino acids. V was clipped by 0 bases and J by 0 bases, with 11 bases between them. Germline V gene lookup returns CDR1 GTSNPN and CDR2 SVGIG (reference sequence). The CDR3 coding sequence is TGTGCCTGGAGTGTATCCGGGCAGTTGAACACTGAAGCTTTCTTT. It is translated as CAWSVSGQLNTEAFF.

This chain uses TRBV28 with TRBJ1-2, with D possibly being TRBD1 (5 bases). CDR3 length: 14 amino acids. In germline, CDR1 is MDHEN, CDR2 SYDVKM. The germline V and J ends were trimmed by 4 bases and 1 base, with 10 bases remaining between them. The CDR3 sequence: CASSSRDDNYGYTF. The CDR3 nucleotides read TGTGCCAGCAGTTCCCGGGACGATAACTATGGCTACACCTTC.

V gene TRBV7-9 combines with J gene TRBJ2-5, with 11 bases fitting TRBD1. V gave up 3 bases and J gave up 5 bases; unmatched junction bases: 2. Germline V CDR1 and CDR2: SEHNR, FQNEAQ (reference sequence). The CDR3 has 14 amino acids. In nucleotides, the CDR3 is TGTGCCAGCAGCTTCCGGACAGGGGGCGAGACCCAGTACTTC. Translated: CASSFRTGGETQYF.

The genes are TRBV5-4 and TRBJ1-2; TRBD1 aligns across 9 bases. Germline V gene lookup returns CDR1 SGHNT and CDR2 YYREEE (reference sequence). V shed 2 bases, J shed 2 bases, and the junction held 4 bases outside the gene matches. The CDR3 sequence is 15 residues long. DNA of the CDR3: TGTGCCAGCAGCTTCCCACAGGGGGCGAACTATGGCTACACCTTC. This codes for CASSFPQGANYGYTF.

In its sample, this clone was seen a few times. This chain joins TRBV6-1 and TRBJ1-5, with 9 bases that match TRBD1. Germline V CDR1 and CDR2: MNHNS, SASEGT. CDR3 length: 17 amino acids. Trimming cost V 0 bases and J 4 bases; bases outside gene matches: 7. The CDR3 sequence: CASSEAHRGLGNQPQHF. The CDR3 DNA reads TGTGCCAGCAGTGAAGCGCACAGGGGGCTAGGAAATCAGCCCCAGCATTTT.

The DNA for the CDR3 is TGTGCCAGCAGCTTCAGTGGCACAGATACGCAGTATTTT. Translation gives CASSFSGTDTQYF. The chain combines TRBV7-9 with TRBJ2-3; D is unresolved. Per germline, CDR1 SEHNR and CDR2 FQNEAQ (reference sequence). Trimming removed 3 bases from V and 1 base from J, with 5 bases in between. CDR3 length equals 13 residues.

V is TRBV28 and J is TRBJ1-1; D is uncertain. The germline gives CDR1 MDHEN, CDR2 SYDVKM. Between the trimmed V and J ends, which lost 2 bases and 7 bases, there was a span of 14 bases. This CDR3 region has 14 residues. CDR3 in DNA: TGTGCCAGCAGTTTAGGTTTGCGGTCCTTTGAAGCTTTCTTT. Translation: CASSLGLRSFEAFF.

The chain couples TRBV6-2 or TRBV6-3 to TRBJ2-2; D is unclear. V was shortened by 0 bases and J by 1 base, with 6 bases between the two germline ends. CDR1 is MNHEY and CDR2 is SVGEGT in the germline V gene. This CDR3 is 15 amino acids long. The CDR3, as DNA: TGTGCCAGCAGTTACTCGGCTAGGAACACCGGGGAGCTGTTTTTT. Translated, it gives CASSYSARNTGELFF.

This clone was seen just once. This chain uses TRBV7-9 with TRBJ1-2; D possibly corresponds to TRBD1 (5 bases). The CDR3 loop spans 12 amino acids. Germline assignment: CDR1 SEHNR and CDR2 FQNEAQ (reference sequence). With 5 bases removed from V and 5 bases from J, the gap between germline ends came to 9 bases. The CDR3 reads CASSPGSYGYTF. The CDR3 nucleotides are TGTGCCAGCAGCCCAGGGAGTTATGGCTACACCTTC.

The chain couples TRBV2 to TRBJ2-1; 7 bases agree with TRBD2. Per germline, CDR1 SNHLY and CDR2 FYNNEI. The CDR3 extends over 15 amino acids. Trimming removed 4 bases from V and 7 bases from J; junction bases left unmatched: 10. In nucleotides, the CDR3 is TGTGCCAGCAGTGGTTCAGCGGGGAAGGGGAATGAGCAGTTCTTC. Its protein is CASSGSAGKGNEQFF.

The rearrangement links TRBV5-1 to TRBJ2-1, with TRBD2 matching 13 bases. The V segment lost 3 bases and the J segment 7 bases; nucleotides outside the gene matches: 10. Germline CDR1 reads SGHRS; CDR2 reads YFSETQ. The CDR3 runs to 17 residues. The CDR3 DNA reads TGCGCCAGCAGCTCCGGACTAGCGGGAGTAAGCTCGAATGAGCAGTTCTTC. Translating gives CASSSGLAGVSSNEQFF. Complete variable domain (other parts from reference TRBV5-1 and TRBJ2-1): KAGVTQTPRYLIKTRGQQVTLSCSPISGHRSVSWYQQTPGQGLQFLFEYFSETQRNKGNFPGRFSGRQFSNSRSEMNVSTLELGDSALYLCASSSGLAGVSSNEQFFGPGTRLTVL.

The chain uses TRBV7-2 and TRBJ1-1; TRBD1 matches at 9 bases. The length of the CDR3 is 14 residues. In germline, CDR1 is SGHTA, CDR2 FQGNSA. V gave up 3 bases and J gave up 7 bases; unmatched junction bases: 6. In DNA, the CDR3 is TGTGCCAGCAGCTTGGGACAGGGAGTAGATGAAGCTTTCTTT. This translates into CASSLGQGVDEAFF.

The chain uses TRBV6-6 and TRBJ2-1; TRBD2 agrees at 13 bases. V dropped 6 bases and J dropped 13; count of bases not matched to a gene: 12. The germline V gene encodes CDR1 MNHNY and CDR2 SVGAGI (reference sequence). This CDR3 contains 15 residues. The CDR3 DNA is TGTGCCAGCAGGGCGGGACTAGCGGGACCTCTCCCCCAGTTCTTC. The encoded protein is CASRAGLAGPLPQFF.

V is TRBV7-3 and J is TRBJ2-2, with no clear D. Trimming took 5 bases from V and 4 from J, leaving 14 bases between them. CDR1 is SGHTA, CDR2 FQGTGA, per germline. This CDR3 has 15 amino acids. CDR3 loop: CASSPNGGVTGELFF. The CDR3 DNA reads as TGTGCCAGCAGCCCAAACGGCGGAGTCACCGGGGAGCTGTTTTTT.

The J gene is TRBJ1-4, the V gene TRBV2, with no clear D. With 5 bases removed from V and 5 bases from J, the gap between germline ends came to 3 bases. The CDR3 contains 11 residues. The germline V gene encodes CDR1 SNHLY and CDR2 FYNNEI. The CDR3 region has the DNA TGTGCCAGCAGTCTAAATGAAAAACTGTTTTTT. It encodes CASSLNEKLFF. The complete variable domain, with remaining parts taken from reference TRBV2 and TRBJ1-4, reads EPEVTQTPSHQVTQMGQEVILRCVPISNHLYFYWYRQILGQKVEFLVSFYNNEISEKSEIFDDQFSVERPDGSNFTLKIRSTKLEDSAMYFCASSLNEKLFFGSGTQLSVL.

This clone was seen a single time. The CDR3 region is CASSVAGEPYNEQFF. CDR3 nucleotide sequence: TGTGCCAGCAGTGTAGCGGGAGAGCCCTACAATGAGCAGTTCTTC. This sequence joins TRBV6-4 and TRBJ2-1, with TRBD2 matching over 9 bases. The junction had 3 bases not matched to a gene; V was cut back by 4 bases and J by 2 bases. CDR1 is MRHNA and CDR2 is SNTAGT in the germline V gene. This CDR3 region has 15 residues.

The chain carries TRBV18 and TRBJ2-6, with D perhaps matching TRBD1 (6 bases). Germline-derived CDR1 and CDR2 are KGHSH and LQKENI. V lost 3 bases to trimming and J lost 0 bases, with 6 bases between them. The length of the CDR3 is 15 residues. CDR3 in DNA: TGTGCCAGCTCACCGACAGGCTCTGGGGCCAACGTCCTGACTTTC. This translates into CASSPTGSGANVLTF.

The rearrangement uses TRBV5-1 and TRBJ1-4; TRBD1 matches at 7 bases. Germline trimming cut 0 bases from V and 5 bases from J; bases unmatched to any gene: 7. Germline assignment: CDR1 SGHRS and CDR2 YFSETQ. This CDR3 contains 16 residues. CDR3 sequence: CASSLGNRDSNEKLFF. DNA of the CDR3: TGCGCCAGCAGCTTGGGGAACCGGGACAGCAATGAAAAACTGTTTTTT.

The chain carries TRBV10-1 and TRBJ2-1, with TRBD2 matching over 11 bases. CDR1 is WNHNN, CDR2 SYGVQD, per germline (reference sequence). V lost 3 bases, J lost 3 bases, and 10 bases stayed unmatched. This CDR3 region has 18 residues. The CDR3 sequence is CASSDHSRGTSGYNEQFF. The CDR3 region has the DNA TGCGCCAGCAGTGACCACTCAAGGGGGACTAGCGGCTACAATGAGCAGTTCTTC.

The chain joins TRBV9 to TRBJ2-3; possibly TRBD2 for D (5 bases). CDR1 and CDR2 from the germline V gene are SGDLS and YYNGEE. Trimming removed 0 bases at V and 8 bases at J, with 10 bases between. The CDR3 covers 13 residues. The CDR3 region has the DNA TGTGCCAGCAGCGTAGGGGATCGGGGTACGCAGTATTTT. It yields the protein CASSVGDRGTQYF.

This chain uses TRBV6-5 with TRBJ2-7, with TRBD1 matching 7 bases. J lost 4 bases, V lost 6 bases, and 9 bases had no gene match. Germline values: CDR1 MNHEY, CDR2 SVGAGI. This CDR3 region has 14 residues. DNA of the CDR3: TGTGCCAGCAGCCAACGACAGGGAAGGTACGAGCAGTACTTC. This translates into CASSQRQGRYEQYF.

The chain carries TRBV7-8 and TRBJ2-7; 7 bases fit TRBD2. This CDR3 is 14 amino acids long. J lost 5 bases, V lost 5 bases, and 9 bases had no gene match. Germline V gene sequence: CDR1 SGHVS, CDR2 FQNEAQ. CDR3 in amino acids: CASSGRLAADEQYF. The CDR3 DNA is TGTGCCAGCAGCGGGCGACTAGCCGCGGACGAGCAGTACTTC.

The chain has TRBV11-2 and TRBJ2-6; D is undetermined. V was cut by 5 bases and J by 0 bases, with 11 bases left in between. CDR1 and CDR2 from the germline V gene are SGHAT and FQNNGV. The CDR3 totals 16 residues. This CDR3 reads CASSQSRSSGANVLTF. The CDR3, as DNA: TGTGCCAGCAGCCAATCCAGGAGCTCTGGGGCCAACGTCCTGACTTTC.

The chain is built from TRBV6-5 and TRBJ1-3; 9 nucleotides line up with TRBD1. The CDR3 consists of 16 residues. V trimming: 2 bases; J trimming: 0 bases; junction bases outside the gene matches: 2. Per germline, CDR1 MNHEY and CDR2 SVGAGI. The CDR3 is CASSYGQGFSGNTIYF. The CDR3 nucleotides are TGTGCCAGCAGTTACGGACAGGGGTTCTCTGGAAACACCATATATTTT.

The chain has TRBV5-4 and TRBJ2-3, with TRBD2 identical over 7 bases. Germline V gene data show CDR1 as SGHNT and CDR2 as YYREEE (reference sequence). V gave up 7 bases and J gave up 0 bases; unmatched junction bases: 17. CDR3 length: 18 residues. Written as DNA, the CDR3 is TGTGCCAGCCGTGCCGGGACTACACTCCGAACTAGCACAGATACGCAGTATTTT. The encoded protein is CASRAGTTLRTSTDTQYF.

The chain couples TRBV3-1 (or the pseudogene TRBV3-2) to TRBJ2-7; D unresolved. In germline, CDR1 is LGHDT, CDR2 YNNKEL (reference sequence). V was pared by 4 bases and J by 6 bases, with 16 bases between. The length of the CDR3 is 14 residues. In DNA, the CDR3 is TGTGCCAGCAGCCGAAGGGCGGAATTGGGCGAGCAGTACTTC. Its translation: CASSRRAELGEQYF.